This T cell receptor beta chain was captured in a study of blood T cell repertoires in COVID-19. Looking at the study overall: Sites across the United States, Italy and Spain contributed samples from acute and convalescent COVID-19. Nucleic acid was either cDNA or gDNA, and it came from T cells, B-cell-depleted T cells, or PBMCs.

Generated by immunoSEQ multiplex PCR, the TCRdb table keeps only in-frame clones and is missing some. Seen here are 250,000 to 300,000 clones, about 85% observed once, and the top ten hold roughly 6.7%. Ages ranged from roughly 18 to 100 years, with residence in around 24 US areas. Individuals in the exposed group had encountered a COVID-19 case within 2 weeks preceding study entry. Trimming removed 3 bases at V and 2 bases at J, with 10 bases between. CDR1 KGHSH and CDR2 LQKENI come from the germline V gene. This CDR3 comprises 14 residues. The chain employs TRBV18 and TRBJ1-1; possible D gene TRBD1, 6 bases. The specimen was PBMCs or T cells enriched from blood (not recorded which). The origin of this receptor is a woman aged 50 to 60 who had been exposed to COVID-19. The chain's CDR3 is CASSPGTLNTEAFF. CDR3 nucleotides: TGTGCCAGCTCACCCGGGACACTTAACACTGAAGCTTTCTTT.